Each of the 13 T cell receptor beta chains below was sequenced from the same sample in a study of blood T cell repertoires in COVID-19. The data were produced by immunoSEQ multiplex PCR, yet TCRdb's version contains in-frame clones alone and is incomplete. The sample comprises approximately 200,000 clones, 80% to 85% of which are singletons, and approximately 5% rests with the top ten. What was sequenced was peripheral blood. These receptors were obtained from a human donor in a cohort sampled during active COVID-19.

J is TRBJ2-3 and V is TRBV7-3, with D unclear. There are 12 residues in the CDR3. Germline CDR1 SGHTA, CDR2 FQGTGA. V shed 3 bases and J shed 6 bases, with 7 bases lying between them. Written as DNA, the CDR3 is TGTGCCAGCAGCTTGAACAGCGATACGCAGTATTTT. Protein sequence: CASSLNSDTQYF.

The rearrangement links TRBV27 to TRBJ2-7; tentative D call: TRBD2 (6 bases). The V gene lost 3 bases and the J gene lost 3 bases, with 15 bases spanning the gap. There are 15 residues in the CDR3. The V gene's germline CDR1 is MNHEY and CDR2 SMNVEV (reference sequence). The DNA of the CDR3 is TGTGCCAGCAGTTTGGTTGGGGGGACCCTCTACGAGCAGTACTTC. Protein sequence: CASSLVGGTLYEQYF.

The CDR3 protein is CASSLYRDRSYGYTF. The DNA for the CDR3 is TGTGCCAGCAGTTTATACCGGGACAGGAGCTATGGCTACACCTTC. The chain combines TRBV27 with TRBJ1-2; 8 bases fit TRBD1. Trimming cost V 1 base and J 4 bases; bases outside gene matches: 5. From germline, CDR1 is MNHEY and CDR2 SMNVEV (reference sequence). The CDR3 is 15 amino acids.

The chain couples TRBV24-1 to TRBJ1-2, with D possibly being TRBD1 (6 bases). V was trimmed by 0 bases and J by 8 bases, leaving 12 bases between them. Germline V lookup: CDR1 KGHDR, CDR2 SFDVKD. This CDR3 region has 14 residues. The CDR3: CATSDLDRSRGYTF. As DNA, the CDR3 is TGTGCCACCAGTGATTTGGACAGGTCTAGGGGCTACACCTTC.

This clone was seen just once. Other DNA variants within this sample encode the same CDR3. V gene TRBV5-4 combines with J gene TRBJ2-7, with 7 bases matching TRBD1. The CDR3 covers 13 residues. Trimming cost V 4 bases and J 2 bases; bases outside gene matches: 3. Looked up from germline, CDR1 is SGHNT and CDR2 is YYREEE (reference sequence). The DNA for the CDR3 is TGTGCCAGCAGCCGGGACAGAGCCTACGAGCAGTACTTC. Amino acid sequence: CASSRDRAYEQYF.

The gene calls are TRBV30 and TRBJ2-1, with 7 bases fitting TRBD2. Germline CDR1 reads GTSNPN; CDR2 reads SVGIG (reference sequence). V shed 2 bases and J 4 bases; nucleotides not matched to a gene: 2. This CDR3 comprises 13 residues. The CDR3 DNA follows: TGTGCCTGGAGTAGCGGGATATACAATGAGCAGTTCTTC. As protein: CAWSSGIYNEQFF. Combining the CDR3 with reference TRBV30 and TRBJ2-1 gives the whole variable domain SQTIHQWPATLVQPVGSPLSLECTVEGTSNPNLYWYRQAAGRGLQLLFYSVGIGQISSEVPQNLSASRPQDRQFILSSKKLLLSDSGFYLCAWSSGIYNEQFFGPGTRLTVL.

This chain links TRBV7-3 with TRBJ1-1; TRBD1 agrees at 8 bases. Germline loops: CDR1 SGHTA, CDR2 FQGTGA. The CDR3 runs 14 residues. The ends lost 2 bases at V and 5 bases at J; junction bases unmatched: 4. CDR3 amino acids: CASSLQNRGTEAFF. The CDR3 coding sequence is TGTGCCAGCAGCTTACAAAACAGGGGGACTGAAGCTTTCTTT.

V usage is TRBV7-3 and J usage is TRBJ2-3; 12 bases fit TRBD2. The V segment lost 4 bases and the J segment 4 bases; nucleotides outside the gene matches: 6. Per the germline V gene, CDR1 is SGHTA and CDR2 is FQGTGA. The CDR3 loop spans 16 amino acids. CDR3 nucleotide sequence: TGTGCCAGCAGCTCCCTAGCGGGAGGGCACTCAGATACGCAGTATTTT. Amino acids: CASSSLAGGHSDTQYF. The entire variable domain, with the rest obtained from reference TRBV7-3 and TRBJ2-3, is as follows: GAGVSQTPSNKVTEKGKYVELRCDPISGHTALYWYRQSLGQGPEFLIYFQGTGAADDSGLPNDRFFAVRPEGSVSTLKIQRTERGDSAVYLCASSSLAGGHSDTQYFGPGTRLTVL.

Worth noting for this clone: The same CDR3 arises from other DNA sequences in this sample as well. This chain joins TRBV28 and TRBJ1-1, with 8 bases aligning to TRBD1. This CDR3 comprises 12 residues. The ends lost 8 bases at V and 4 bases at J; junction bases unmatched: 3. CDR1 is MDHEN and CDR2 is SYDVKM in the germline V gene. The CDR3 region is CASRTGGTEAFF. CDR3 nucleotides: TGTGCCAGCCGCACAGGGGGCACTGAAGCTTTCTTT.

The rearrangement joins TRBV3-1 (or the pseudogene TRBV3-2) to TRBJ1-4; a weak D match, TRBD1 (5 bases). The germline gives CDR1 LGHDT, CDR2 YNNKEL (reference sequence). The germline V and J ends were trimmed by 0 bases and 8 bases, with 16 bases remaining between them. The CDR3 spans 16 residues. This CDR3 is CASSQDLRASEEKLFF. The DNA for the CDR3 is TGTGCCAGCAGCCAAGATCTCAGGGCGTCGGAGGAAAAACTGTTTTTT.

Only one count was recorded for this clone. The chain has TRBV27 and TRBJ1-5, with a possible D match to TRBD1 (6 bases). The CDR3 covers 16 residues. Trimming removed 3 bases from V and 2 bases from J, with 14 bases in between. Germline CDR1 is MNHEY and CDR2 is SMNVEV (reference sequence). The CDR3 DNA is TGTGCCAGCAGTTTGGGGGCCCCAGGGCGCAATCAGCCCCAGCATTTT. This translates into CASSLGAPGRNQPQHF.

This clone was recorded a few times. The rearrangement links TRBV24-1 to TRBJ2-2, with TRBD1 as a possible D gene (6 bases). Looked up from germline, CDR1 is KGHDR and CDR2 is SFDVKD. The CDR3 runs to 14 residues. The V gene lost 10 bases and the J gene lost 1 base, with 12 bases spanning the gap. The CDR3 reads CATRGTMNTGELFF. The CDR3 coding sequence is TGTGCCACGCGTGGGACAATGAACACCGGGGAGCTGTTTTTT.

This clone has ten or more counts. This sequence joins TRBV27 and TRBJ2-7, with TRBD2 identical over 10 bases. CDR1 MNHEY and CDR2 SMNVEV come from the germline V gene (reference sequence). This CDR3 comprises 14 residues. V trimming: 5 bases; J trimming: 2 bases; junction bases outside the gene matches: 3. This chain's CDR3 is CASSGTSAAYEQYF. The CDR3 nucleotides are TGTGCCAGCAGTGGGACTAGCGCAGCCTACGAGCAGTACTTC.